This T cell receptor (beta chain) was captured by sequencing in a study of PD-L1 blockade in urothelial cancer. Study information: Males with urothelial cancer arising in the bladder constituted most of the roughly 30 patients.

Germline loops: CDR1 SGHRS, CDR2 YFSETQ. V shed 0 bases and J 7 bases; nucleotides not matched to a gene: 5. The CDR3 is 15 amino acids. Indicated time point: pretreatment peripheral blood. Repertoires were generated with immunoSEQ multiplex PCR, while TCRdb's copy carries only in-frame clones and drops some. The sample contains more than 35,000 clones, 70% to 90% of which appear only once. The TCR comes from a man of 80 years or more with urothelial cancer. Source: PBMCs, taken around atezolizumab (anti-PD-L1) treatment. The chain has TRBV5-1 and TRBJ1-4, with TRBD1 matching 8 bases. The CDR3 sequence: CASSLGGQGGEKLFF. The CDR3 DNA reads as TGCGCCAGCAGCTTGGGCGGACAGGGTGGTGAAAAACTGTTTTTT.